The text below deals with one TCR beta chain. This specimen belongs to a study of blood T cell repertoires in COVID-19. The method was immunoSEQ multiplex PCR; TCRdb's version includes in-frame clones alone and lacks a portion of them. The sample holds approximately 250,000 clones; approximately 88% are singletons and the top ten take 0.8% to 1%. V shed 1 base, J shed 3 bases, and the junction held 7 bases outside the gene matches. This CDR3 is 17 amino acids long. CDR1 is MGHRA, CDR2 YSYEKL, per germline. This chain links TRBV4-1 with TRBJ2-2, with 8 bases that match TRBD1. The specimen was PBMCs or T cells enriched from blood (not recorded which). This receptor was identified in a woman in her 30s who had recovered from COVID-19. The CDR3 here is CASSQAQDRADTGELFF. The CDR3 nucleotides are TGCGCCAGCAGCCAAGCCCAGGACAGGGCGGACACCGGGGAGCTGTTTTTT.